The sequence of this TCR beta chain was determined in a study of T cell responses to AZD1222 COVID-19 vaccine. Study-wide results and caveats: Just a handful of AZD1222 recipients tested seropositive at baseline. Clonal diversity was possibly underestimated, and the donors were mostly white British, with more females. Elevations in Spike-specific TCR breadth and depth followed administration of two AZD1222 doses.

With regard to this clone: Its antigen is not identified.

V was trimmed by 1 base and J by 4 bases, leaving 5 bases between them. Germline V gene sequence: CDR1 SGHVS, CDR2 FQNEAQ. The CDR3 extends over 12 amino acids. Sequenced by immunoSEQ multiplex PCR; TCRdb stores in-frame clones only, minus some. The table lists more than 110,000 clones, about nine tenths of them singletons. This sequence originates from an adult in good health. The rearrangement joins TRBV7-8 to TRBJ2-7; D gene unclear. Sequencing used peripheral blood, obtained on day 0 of AZD1222 vaccination. Here the CDR3 reads CASSLVAYEQYF. In nucleotides, the CDR3 is TGTGCCAGCAGCTTAGTAGCTTACGAGCAGTACTTC.